This TCR beta chain was recorded in a study of blood T cell repertoires in COVID-19. The CDR3 length is 16 residues. V lost 0 bases and J lost 2, with 13 bases in between. Germline assignment: CDR1 LGHNA and CDR2 YSLEER. Profiled with immunoSEQ multiplex PCR; TCRdb holds only in-frame clones, not every one. In the table there are 300,000 to 350,000 clones, about nine tenths of which are singletons. This chain links TRBV4-3 with TRBJ1-1; maybe TRBD1 (5 bases). The clonotype originates from a man between 18 and 35 years old with active or convalescent COVID-19. The sequenced sample was peripheral blood. CDR3 residues: CASSQDFVQGNTEAFF. In DNA form, the CDR3 reads TGCGCCAGCAGCCAAGATTTCGTCCAGGGTAACACTGAAGCTTTCTTT.